Presented here are 26 T cell receptor beta chains from one specimen sequenced in a study of cytomegalovirus exposure and HLA in healthy donors. 13 Jbeta primers and 60 Vbeta primers were used for the PCR. Produced via immunoSEQ multiplex PCR; TCRdb's table is partial and in-frame only. The data contain about 150,000 clones, 84% of them singletons. The sequencing sample was made of PBMCs. Source of these receptors: a boy between 2 and 10 years old in good health and CMV-seronegative.

The J gene is TRBJ1-5, the V gene TRBV12-5; D gene unclear. Germline V gives CDR1 LGHNT, CDR2 FRNRAP. Trimming removed 7 bases from V and 0 bases from J, with 7 bases in between. The CDR3 length is 13 residues. CDR3 DNA: TGTGCTAGTGTCTTGTATAGCAATCAGCCCCAGCATTTT. It yields the protein CASVLYSNQPQHF.

A note on this clone: The sample holds other DNA sequences that translate to the same CDR3. The J gene is TRBJ2-1, the V gene TRBV29-1; D remains unclear. Germline CDR1 reads SQVTM; CDR2 reads ANQGSEA. The CDR3 extends over 15 amino acids. V shed 7 bases and J shed 0 bases, with 16 bases lying between them. The CDR3 nucleotides read TGCAGCGCCAAGCCCATAGCCTCCTCCTACAATGAGCAGTTCTTC. This sequence encodes CSAKPIASSYNEQFF.

This chain uses TRBV20-1 with TRBJ2-1, with a possible D match to TRBD1 (6 bases). Germline assignment: CDR1 DFQATT and CDR2 SNEGSKA (reference sequence). The V gene lost 6 bases and the J gene lost 4 bases, with 7 bases spanning the gap. The CDR3 has 11 residues. The DNA of the CDR3 is TGCAGTGCAGACAGGTACAATGAGCAGTTCTTC. The encoded protein is CSADRYNEQFF.

This clone was counted once. DNA for the CDR3: TGTGCCAGCAGTAGGTGGCGGGAAACAGATACGCAGTATTTT. Encoded protein: CASSRWRETDTQYF. V gene TRBV6-6 combines with J gene TRBJ2-3; a possible D gene is TRBD2 (6 bases). Trimming removed 5 bases from V and 3 bases from J, with 12 bases in between. The length of the CDR3 is 14 residues. Germline lookup yields CDR1 MNHNY and CDR2 SVGAGI (reference sequence).

This clone was counted once. This chain joins TRBV11-2 and TRBJ2-3; possible D gene TRBD2, 6 bases. Trimming shortened V by 4 bases and J by 10 bases, and 15 bases separated the two germline ends. In germline, CDR1 is SGHAT, CDR2 FQNNGV. This CDR3 is built from 13 residues. The CDR3 loop is CASSSGDSQAQYF. In DNA form, the CDR3 reads TGTGCCAGCAGCTCTGGGGACTCCCAGGCGCAGTATTTT.

This clone was seen only once. V usage is TRBV7-9 and J usage is TRBJ1-4, with D maybe TRBD1 (6 bases). Trimming stripped 5 bases from V and 6 bases from J, with 13 bases between. The germline CDR1 and CDR2 sequences are SEHNR and FQNEAQ (reference sequence). The CDR3 extends over 14 amino acids. The CDR3 DNA reads as TGTGCCAGCAGCCAGGGGAGGGCCCATGAAAAACTGTTTTTT. This encodes CASSQGRAHEKLFF.

In its sample, this clone was seen once. This chain connects TRBV30 to TRBJ2-5; the match to TRBD1 covers 8 bases. The J call may be in error: the DNA end matches TRBJ2-7 better. The CDR3 has 12 residues. The germline V gene encodes CDR1 GTSNPN and CDR2 SVGIG (reference sequence). CDR3 coding DNA: TGTGCCGGACAGGGCTCCTCCTACGAGCAGTACTTC. It is translated as CAGQGSSYEQYF.

The rearrangement joins TRBV6-1 to TRBJ1-2; D is uncertain. The length of the CDR3 is 15 residues. CDR1 MNHNS and CDR2 SASEGT come from the germline V gene. Trimming left V 6 bases short and J 2 bases short, with 16 bases between. The CDR3: CASSDYISGNYGYTF. CDR3 DNA: TGTGCCAGCAGCGACTACATTAGCGGAAACTATGGCTACACCTTC.

The rearrangement uses TRBV2 and TRBJ2-4; D possibly corresponds to TRBD2 (6 bases). The CDR3 has 14 residues. Germline loops: CDR1 SNHLY, CDR2 FYNNEI. Between the trimmed V and J ends, which lost 3 bases and 4 bases, there was a span of 10 bases. The CDR3 nucleotides are TGTGCCAGCAGTGACCCGGGACTGAAAAACATTCAGTACTTC. Encoded protein: CASSDPGLKNIQYF. Together with reference TRBV2 and TRBJ2-4, the CDR3 gives the full variable domain: EPEVTQTPSHQVTQMGQEVILRCVPISNHLYFYWYRQILGQKVEFLVSFYNNEISEKSEIFDDQFSVERPDGSNFTLKIRSTKLEDSAMYFCASSDPGLKNIQYFGAGTRLSVL.

The chain links TRBV2 to TRBJ1-3; 7 bases match TRBD1. Germline trimming cut 6 bases from V and 0 bases from J; bases unmatched to any gene: 8. Germline loops: CDR1 SNHLY, CDR2 FYNNEI. This CDR3 has 16 amino acids. The CDR3 DNA sequence: TGTGCCAGCAGGGTGGGACAGCGACTCTCTGGAAACACCATATATTTT. Translation gives CASRVGQRLSGNTIYF.

The V call is TRBV10-3, the J call TRBJ1-1; D is perhaps TRBD1 (6 bases). Germline CDR1 ENHRY, CDR2 SYGVKD. V was clipped by 0 bases and J by 4 bases, with 12 bases between them. The CDR3 spans 15 residues. The CDR3 loop is CAISESNREGTEAFF. CDR3 bases: TGTGCCATCAGTGAGTCTAACAGGGAAGGCACTGAAGCTTTCTTT.

V and J are TRBV30 and TRBJ2-5; 8 bases map to TRBD2. This CDR3 contains 13 residues. The trim removed 3 bases at V and 5 bases at J, leaving 5 bases unmatched. Germline values: CDR1 GTSNPN, CDR2 SVGIG (reference sequence). The CDR3, as DNA: TGTGCCTGGAGCTTAAGCGGGAGTGAGACCCAGTACTTC. It translates to CAWSLSGSETQYF.

This clone has a single count. The rearrangement links TRBV27 to TRBJ1-5; a weak D match, TRBD1 (6 bases). The germline V and J ends were trimmed by 6 bases and 0 bases, with 12 bases remaining between them. This CDR3 comprises 15 residues. In germline, CDR1 is MNHEY, CDR2 SMNVEV (reference sequence). The CDR3 nucleotides are TGTGCCAGCAGCCCGACAGGAAATAGCAATCAGCCCCAGCATTTT. Protein sequence: CASSPTGNSNQPQHF.

This clone turned up a few times. The V call is TRBV5-5, the J call TRBJ2-7, with D perhaps TRBD1 (5 bases). Germline values: CDR1 SGHKS, CDR2 YYEKEE (reference sequence). The CDR3 is made up of 14 amino acids. Trimming took off 2 bases at V and 3 bases at J, with 12 bases between the two ends. CDR3 sequence reads: CASSFRQGLYEQYF. The CDR3, as DNA: TGTGCCAGCAGCTTCAGGCAGGGCCTCTACGAGCAGTACTTC.

The chain combines TRBV9 with TRBJ1-3; possible D gene TRBD1, 6 bases. Germline V CDR1 and CDR2: SGDLS, YYNGEE. With 4 bases removed from V and 3 bases from J, the gap between germline ends came to 11 bases. CDR3 length: 14 amino acids. Here the CDR3 DNA reads TGTGCCAGCAGCAACTTCAGGGGTGGAAACACCATATATTTT. This codes for CASSNFRGGNTIYF. Full variable domain (outside the CDR3, taken from reference TRBV9 and TRBJ1-3): DSGVTQTPKHLITATGQRVTLRCSPRSGDLSVYWYQQSLDQGLQFLIQYYNGEERAKGNILERFSAQQFPDLHSELNLSSLELGDSALYFCASSNFRGGNTIYFGEGSWLTVV.

The chain links TRBV10-3 to TRBJ1-3; 8 positions agree with TRBD1. After removal of 3 bases from V and 0 bases from J, the junction contained 4 bases not matched to a gene. The CDR3 contains 16 residues. The germline CDR1 and CDR2 sequences are ENHRY and SYGVKD. CDR3 region: CAISDPDRDSGNTIYF. The DNA of the CDR3 is TGTGCCATCAGTGACCCGGACAGGGACTCTGGAAACACCATATATTTT.

The CDR3 sequence is CASSLGAGTQYF. CDR3 DNA sequence: TGTGCCAGCAGCTTAGGTGCGGGTACGCAGTATTTT. J is TRBJ2-3 and V is TRBV13; possible D gene TRBD2, 5 bases. V was shortened by 0 bases and J by 8 bases, with 6 bases between the two germline ends. This CDR3 is built from 12 residues. Germline V lookup: CDR1 PRHDT, CDR2 FYEKMQ (reference sequence).

V is TRBV28 and J is TRBJ2-5, with 7 nucleotides matching TRBD1. V shed 5 bases and J 5 bases; nucleotides not matched to a gene: 5. This CDR3 is 13 amino acids long. Per germline, CDR1 MDHEN and CDR2 SYDVKM. The DNA of the CDR3 is TGTGCCAGCAGTGAGGACAGGCCCGAGACCCAGTACTTC. It encodes CASSEDRPETQYF.

The chain links TRBV27 to TRBJ2-1; the D gene is possibly TRBD2 (6 bases). The CDR3 sequence is 13 residues long. Germline V lookup: CDR1 MNHEY, CDR2 SMNVEV (reference sequence). Between the trimmed V and J ends, which lost 5 bases and 12 bases, there was a span of 17 bases. The DNA of the CDR3 is TGTGCCAGCAGTCCCATACTAGGGGAGGCGCAGTTCTTC. This encodes CASSPILGEAQFF.

Concerning this clone itself: The junction shows a germline mismatch at one end, possibly a read error. This sequence joins TRBV13 and TRBJ2-5, with 7 bases matching TRBD2. Germline V CDR1 and CDR2: PRHDT, FYEKMQ (reference sequence). The CDR3 has 15 amino acids. The CDR3 DNA follows: TGTGCCAGCAGCTGGAGGGGACTACCTCAAGAGGCCCAGTACTTC. This codes for CASSWRGLPQEAQYF.

This clone was detected once. The chain has TRBV6-5 and TRBJ2-7, with 7 bases lining up with TRBD1. CDR3 size: 15 residues. Per the germline V gene, CDR1 is MNHEY and CDR2 is SVGAGI. J lost 6 bases, V lost 4 bases, and 12 bases had no gene match. The chain's CDR3 is CASSFAGEGAGEQYF. As DNA, the CDR3 is TGTGCCAGCAGTTTCGCCGGAGAGGGGGCCGGCGAGCAGTACTTC.

The chain couples TRBV30 to TRBJ2-1, with 12 bases that match TRBD2. Trimming took 0 bases from V and 2 from J; bases not matched to a gene: 2. This CDR3 is built from 16 residues. The germline CDR1 and CDR2 sequences are GTSNPN and SVGIG (reference sequence). CDR3 sequence reads: CAWSVRTSGAYNEQFF. DNA for the CDR3: TGTGCCTGGAGTGTACGGACTAGCGGGGCCTACAATGAGCAGTTCTTC.

The chain recombines TRBV14 with TRBJ2-1, with 12 bases matching TRBD2. CDR1 is SGHDN, CDR2 FVKESK, per germline. V lost 4 bases, J lost 4 bases, and 5 bases stayed unmatched. The CDR3 is 16 residues long. The CDR3 is CASSRSGLAGYNEQFF. CDR3 bases: TGTGCCAGCAGCCGGTCCGGACTAGCGGGATACAATGAGCAGTTCTTC.

The chain carries TRBV19 and TRBJ2-7; 10 positions match TRBD2. V dropped 5 bases and J dropped 5; count of bases not matched to a gene: 6. Germline CDR1 LNHDA, CDR2 SQIVND (reference sequence). This CDR3 is 14 amino acids long. CDR3 loop: CASSAASGSHEQYF. The CDR3 DNA is TGTGCCAGTAGTGCGGCTAGCGGGAGTCACGAGCAGTACTTC.

V usage is TRBV15 and J usage is TRBJ1-4, with 8 bases identical to TRBD1. Germline CDR1 LNHNV, CDR2 YYDKDF (reference sequence). Trimming took 3 bases from V and 5 from J; bases not matched to a gene: 5. There are 15 residues in the CDR3. Here the CDR3 reads CATSSRTGLNEKLFF. CDR3 DNA: TGTGCCACCAGCAGCCGGACAGGGTTGAATGAAAAACTGTTTTTT.

This clone was recorded a few times. V is TRBV28 and J is TRBJ2-7, with D perhaps TRBD1 (6 bases). In germline, CDR1 is MDHEN, CDR2 SYDVKM. The length of the CDR3 is 15 residues. The V gene lost 7 bases and the J gene lost 3 bases, with 19 bases spanning the gap. CDR3 in DNA: TGTGCCAGCACCTCCCGACAGGAAACCGACTACGAGCAGTACTTC. Residues: CASTSRQETDYEQYF. Supplemented by reference TRBV28 and TRBJ2-7, the full variable domain reads DVKVTQSSRYLVKRTGEKVFLECVQDMDHENMFWYRQDPGLGLRLIYFSYDVKMKEKGDIPEGYSVSREKKERFSLILESASTNQTSMYLCASTSRQETDYEQYFGPGTRLTVT.